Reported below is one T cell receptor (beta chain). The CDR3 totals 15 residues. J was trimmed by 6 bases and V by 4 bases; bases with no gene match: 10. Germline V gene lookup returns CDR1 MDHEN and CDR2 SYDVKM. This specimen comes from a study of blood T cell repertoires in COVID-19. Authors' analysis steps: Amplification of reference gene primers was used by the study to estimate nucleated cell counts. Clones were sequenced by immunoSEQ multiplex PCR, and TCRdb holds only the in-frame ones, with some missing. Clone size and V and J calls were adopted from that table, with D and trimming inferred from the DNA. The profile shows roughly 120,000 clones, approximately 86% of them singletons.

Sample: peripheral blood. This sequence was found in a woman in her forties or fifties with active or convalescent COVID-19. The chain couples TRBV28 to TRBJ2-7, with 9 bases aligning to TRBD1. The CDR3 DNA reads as TGTGCCAGCAGTTCCCCAGGGGGGGACAGGGTCGAGCAGTACTTC. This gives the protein CASSSPGGDRVEQYF.